This TCR beta chain is drawn from a study of Ad26.COV2.S vaccination and SARS-CoV-2 variants. Study-wide findings and caveats: Vaccine recipients surpassed placebo recipients in spike-specific TCR breadth. Spike-specific responses of CD8+ and CD4+ T cells were reported to display substantial breadth after vaccination.

Treatment specified: about 20 received Ad26.COV2.S at low or high dose, single or two shots; roughly five received placebo; per-sample allocation not given. On day 63 after the first injection, vaccine and placebo recipients gave samples. This clone has more than one count but fewer than ten. Its antigen is undetermined. Produced via immunoSEQ multiplex PCR; TCRdb's table is partial and in-frame only. The profile covers over 450,000 clones, with 70% to 90% appearing a single time and 1.7% taken by the ten largest. Germline CDR1 LGHDT, CDR2 YNNKEL (reference sequence). V shed 4 bases and J shed 7 bases, with 8 bases lying between them. CDR3 length: 13 amino acids.

The source of this sequence is a person aged 18 to 65 who received the Ad26.COV2.S COVID-19 vaccine or a placebo. The material sequenced was peripheral blood, taken in a trial of Ad26.COV2.S vaccine versus placebo. The chain links TRBV3-1 (or the pseudogene TRBV3-2) to TRBJ1-6; TRBD1 might be the D (6 bases). The CDR3 reads CASSPQGNSPLHF. CDR3 DNA sequence: TGTGCCAGCAGCCCACAGGGCAATTCACCCCTCCACTTT.